This TCR beta chain was identified in a study of blood T cells in healthy people across ages. The CDR3 is 13 residues long. The germline gives CDR1 SQVTM, CDR2 ANQGSEA. The V and J ends lost 8 bases and 1 base, in that order; junction bases with no gene match: 6. This clonotype was counted a few times. Its target is not known. Isolated per sample were at least 6 million PBMCs. Regarding the study as a whole: PBMCs were not sorted, which prevented a conclusive comparison of naive versus antigen-experienced cells. Among T cells, TCR beta diversity per million cells dropped roughly linearly as age rose.

With a J-beta primer mix and a sample-barcoded 5' primer, a second PCR ran about 6 to 11 cycles. A 12-random-nucleotide template-switch adaptor tagged each cDNA molecule. MiXCR, applied by TCRdb to the 5' RACE reads, yields one record per CDR3 protein. The repertoire holds about 1,500,000 distinct CDR3 sequences, with 28% as singletons. The sample was blood. This sequence was found in a woman aged 25 to 39 in good health. The V gene is TRBV29-1, the J gene TRBJ2-3; 7 nucleotides agree with TRBD1. Here the CDR3 DNA reads TGCAGCATAAGACAGGGCGGCACAGATACGCAGTATTTT. Amino acids: CSIRQGGTDTQYF.